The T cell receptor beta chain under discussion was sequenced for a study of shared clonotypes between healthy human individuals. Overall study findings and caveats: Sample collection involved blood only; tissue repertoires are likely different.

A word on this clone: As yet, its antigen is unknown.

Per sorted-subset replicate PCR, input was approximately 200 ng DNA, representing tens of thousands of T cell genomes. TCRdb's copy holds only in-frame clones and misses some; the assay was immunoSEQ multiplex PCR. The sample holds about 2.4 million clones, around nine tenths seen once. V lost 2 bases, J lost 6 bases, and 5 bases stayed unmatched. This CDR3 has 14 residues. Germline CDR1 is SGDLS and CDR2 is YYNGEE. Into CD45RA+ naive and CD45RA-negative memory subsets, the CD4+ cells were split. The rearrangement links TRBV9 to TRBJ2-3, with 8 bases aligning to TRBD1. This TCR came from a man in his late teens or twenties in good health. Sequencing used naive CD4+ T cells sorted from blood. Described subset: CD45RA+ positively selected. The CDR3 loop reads CASSVTGARDTQYF. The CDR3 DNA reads TGTGCCAGCAGCGTGACAGGGGCGCGGGATACGCAGTATTTT.